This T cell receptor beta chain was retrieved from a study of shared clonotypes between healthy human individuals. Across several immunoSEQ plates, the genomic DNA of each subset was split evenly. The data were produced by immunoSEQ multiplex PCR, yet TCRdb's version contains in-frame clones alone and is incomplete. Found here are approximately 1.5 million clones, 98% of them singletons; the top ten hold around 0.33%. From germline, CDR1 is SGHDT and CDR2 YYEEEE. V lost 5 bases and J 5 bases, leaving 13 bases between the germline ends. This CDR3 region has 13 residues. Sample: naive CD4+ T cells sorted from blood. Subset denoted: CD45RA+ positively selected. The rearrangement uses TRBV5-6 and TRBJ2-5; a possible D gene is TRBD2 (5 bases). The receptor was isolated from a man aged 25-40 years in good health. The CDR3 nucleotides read TGTGCCAGCAGTATTGGAGGTCGGGAGACCCAGTACTTC. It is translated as CASSIGGRETQYF. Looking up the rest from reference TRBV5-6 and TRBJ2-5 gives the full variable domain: DAGVTQSPTHLIKTRGQQVTLRCSPKSGHDTVSWYQQALGQGPQFIFQYYEEEERQRGNFPDRFSGHQFPNYSSELNVNALLLGDSALYLCASSIGGRETQYFGPGTRLLVL.